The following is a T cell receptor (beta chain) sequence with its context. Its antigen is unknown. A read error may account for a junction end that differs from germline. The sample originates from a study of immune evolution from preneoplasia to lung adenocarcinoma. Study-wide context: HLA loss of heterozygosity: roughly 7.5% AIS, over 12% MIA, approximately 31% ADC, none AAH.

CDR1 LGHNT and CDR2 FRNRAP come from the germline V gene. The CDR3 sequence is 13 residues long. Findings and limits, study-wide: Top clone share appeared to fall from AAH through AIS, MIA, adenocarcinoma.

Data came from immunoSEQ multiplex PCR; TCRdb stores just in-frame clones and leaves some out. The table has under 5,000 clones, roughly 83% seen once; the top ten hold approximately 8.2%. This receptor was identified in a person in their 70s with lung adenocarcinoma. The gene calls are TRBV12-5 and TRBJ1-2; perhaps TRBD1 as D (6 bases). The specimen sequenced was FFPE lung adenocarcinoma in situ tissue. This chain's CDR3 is CASGLLEAGGPNF. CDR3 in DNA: TGTGCTAGTGGTTTACTCGAGGCGGGGGGCCCGAACTTC.